This T cell receptor beta chain was captured in a study of OX40 agonist ivuxolimab in advanced cancers. The overall study: In three patients, partial responses were observed, one with hepatocellular carcinoma and two with cutaneous melanoma. General observations from the study: Some of the nonresponding patients also showed low levels of normalized T-cell clonal expansion. Fewer expanded clones were found on average in CD4+ than in CD8+ T cells.

Concerning this clone: Its antigen remains unidentified.

This table comes from immunoSEQ multiplex PCR, and its TCRdb copy is limited to in-frame clones, with some not included. The sample records approximately 70,000 clones, around 86% being singletons. With 3 bases removed from V and 8 bases from J, the gap between germline ends came to 11 bases. The CDR3 is made up of 13 amino acids. Looked up from germline, CDR1 is MDHEN and CDR2 is SYDVKM. The sequence was collected from an adult with an advanced solid tumor such as melanoma, head and neck, liver or kidney cancer. The chain joins TRBV28 to TRBJ2-1; D assignment may be TRBD1 or TRBD2 (5 bases each). Sequencing was performed on CD4+ or CD8+ T cells sorted from blood, taken in a trial of the OX40 agonist ivuxolimab. The CDR3, as DNA: TGTGCCAGCAGTTTCCAGGGACGGGATGAGCAGTTCTTC. Protein product: CASSFQGRDEQFF.